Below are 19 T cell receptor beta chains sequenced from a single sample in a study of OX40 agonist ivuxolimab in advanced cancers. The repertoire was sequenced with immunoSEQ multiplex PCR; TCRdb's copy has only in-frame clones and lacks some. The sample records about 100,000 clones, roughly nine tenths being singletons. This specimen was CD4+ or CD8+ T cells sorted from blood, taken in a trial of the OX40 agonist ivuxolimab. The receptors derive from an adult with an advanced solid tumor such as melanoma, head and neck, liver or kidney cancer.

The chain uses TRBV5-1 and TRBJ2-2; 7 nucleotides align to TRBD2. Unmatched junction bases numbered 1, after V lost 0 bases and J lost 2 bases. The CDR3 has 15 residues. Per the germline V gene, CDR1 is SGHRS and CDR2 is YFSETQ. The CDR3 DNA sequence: TGCGCCAGCAGCTTGGCGGGGGGAAACACCGGGGAGCTGTTTTTT. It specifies CASSLAGGNTGELFF.

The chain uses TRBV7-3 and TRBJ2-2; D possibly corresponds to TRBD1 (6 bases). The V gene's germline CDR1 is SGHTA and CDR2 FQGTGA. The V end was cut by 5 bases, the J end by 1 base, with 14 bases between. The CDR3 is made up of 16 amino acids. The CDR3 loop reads CASSNQGTLNTGELFF. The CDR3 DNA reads TGTGCCAGCAGCAACCAGGGGACATTGAACACCGGGGAGCTGTTTTTT.

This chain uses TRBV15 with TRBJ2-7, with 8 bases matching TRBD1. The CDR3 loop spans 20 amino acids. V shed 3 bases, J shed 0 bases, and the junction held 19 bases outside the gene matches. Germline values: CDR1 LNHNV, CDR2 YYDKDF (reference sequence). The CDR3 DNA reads TGTGCCACCAGCAGGAAGATTGGACAGGGCGTGAGCGGCCCCTCCTACGAGCAGTACTTC. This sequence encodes CATSRKIGQGVSGPSYEQYF.

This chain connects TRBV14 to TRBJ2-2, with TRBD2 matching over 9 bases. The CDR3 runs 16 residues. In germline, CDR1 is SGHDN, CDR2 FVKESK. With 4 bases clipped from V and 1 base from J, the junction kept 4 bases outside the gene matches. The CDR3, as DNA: TGTGCCAGCAGCCCCGTAGCGGGAGTGAACACCGGGGAGCTGTTTTTT. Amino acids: CASSPVAGVNTGELFF.

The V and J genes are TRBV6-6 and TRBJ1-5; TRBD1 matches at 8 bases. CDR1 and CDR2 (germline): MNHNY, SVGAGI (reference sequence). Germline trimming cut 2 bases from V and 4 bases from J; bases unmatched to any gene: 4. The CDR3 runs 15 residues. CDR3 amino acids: CASSYGTGSNQPQHF. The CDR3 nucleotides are TGTGCCAGCAGTTACGGGACAGGCTCGAATCAGCCCCAGCATTTT.

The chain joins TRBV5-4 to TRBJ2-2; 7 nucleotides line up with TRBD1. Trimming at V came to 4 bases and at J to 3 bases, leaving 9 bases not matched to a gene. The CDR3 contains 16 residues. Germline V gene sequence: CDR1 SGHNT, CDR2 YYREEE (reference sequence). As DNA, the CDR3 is TGTGCCAGCAGCCCGCCGGGACAGAGTTACACCGGGGAGCTGTTTTTT. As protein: CASSPPGQSYTGELFF.

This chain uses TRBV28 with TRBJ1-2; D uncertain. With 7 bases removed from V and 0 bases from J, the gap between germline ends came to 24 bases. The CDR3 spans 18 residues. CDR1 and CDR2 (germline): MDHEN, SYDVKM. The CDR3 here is CASNHSPRDVAANYGYTF. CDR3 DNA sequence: TGTGCCAGCAACCATTCCCCCCGCGACGTTGCAGCTAACTATGGCTACACCTTC.

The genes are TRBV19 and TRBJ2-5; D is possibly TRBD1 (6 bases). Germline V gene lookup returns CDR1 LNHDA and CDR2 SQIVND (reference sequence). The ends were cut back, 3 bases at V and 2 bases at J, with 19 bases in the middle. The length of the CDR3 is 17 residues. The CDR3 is CASSMRPMTGKQETQYF. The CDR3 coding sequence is TGTGCCAGTAGTATGCGGCCGATGACAGGTAAGCAAGAGACCCAGTACTTC.

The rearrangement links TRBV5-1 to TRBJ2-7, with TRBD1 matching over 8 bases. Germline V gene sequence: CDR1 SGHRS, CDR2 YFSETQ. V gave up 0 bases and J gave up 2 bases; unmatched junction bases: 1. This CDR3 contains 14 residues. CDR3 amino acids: CASSLDRGTYEQYF. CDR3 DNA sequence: TGCGCCAGCAGCTTGGACAGGGGGACCTACGAGCAGTACTTC.

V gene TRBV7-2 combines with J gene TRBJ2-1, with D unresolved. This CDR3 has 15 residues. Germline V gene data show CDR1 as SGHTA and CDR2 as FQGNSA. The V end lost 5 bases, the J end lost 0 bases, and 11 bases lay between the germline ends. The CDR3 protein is CASSISPSSYNEQFF. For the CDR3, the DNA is TGTGCCAGCAGCATTAGCCCGAGCTCCTACAATGAGCAGTTCTTC.

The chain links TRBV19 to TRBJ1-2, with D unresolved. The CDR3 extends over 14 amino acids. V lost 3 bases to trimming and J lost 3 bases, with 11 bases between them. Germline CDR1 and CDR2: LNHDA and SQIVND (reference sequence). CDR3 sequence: CASSIYDGDYGYTF. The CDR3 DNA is TGTGCCAGTAGTATTTACGACGGAGACTATGGCTACACCTTC.

The CDR3 sequence: CASWGTGGYSNYGYTF. CDR3 coding DNA: TGTGCCAGCTGGGGGACAGGGGGGTACTCTAACTATGGCTACACCTTC. The chain recombines TRBV2 with TRBJ1-2, with TRBD1 matching 11 bases. The CDR3 contains 16 residues. V lost 8 bases, J lost 0 bases, and 8 bases stayed unmatched. Germline V lookup: CDR1 SNHLY, CDR2 FYNNEI.

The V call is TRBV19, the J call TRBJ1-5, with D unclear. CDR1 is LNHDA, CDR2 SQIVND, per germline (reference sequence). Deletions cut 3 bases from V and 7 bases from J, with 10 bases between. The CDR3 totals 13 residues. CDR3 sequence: CASSIAVGQPQHF. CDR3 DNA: TGTGCCAGTAGTATCGCTGTCGGGCAGCCCCAGCATTTT.

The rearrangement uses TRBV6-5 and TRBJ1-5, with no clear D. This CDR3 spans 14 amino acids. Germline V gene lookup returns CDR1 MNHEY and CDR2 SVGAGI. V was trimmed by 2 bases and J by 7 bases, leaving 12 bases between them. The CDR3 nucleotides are TGTGCCAGCAGTTACGGGCAGCCGAGGCAGCCCCAGCATTTT. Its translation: CASSYGQPRQPQHF.

Here the CDR3 reads CASSFSGTYEQYF. CDR3 in DNA: TGTGCCAGCAGTTTTTCAGGGACCTACGAGCAGTACTTC. The chain couples TRBV28 to TRBJ2-7, with D perhaps TRBD1 (5 bases). CDR3 length equals 13 residues. In germline, CDR1 is MDHEN, CDR2 SYDVKM. V lost 3 bases to trimming and J lost 2 bases, with 8 bases between them.

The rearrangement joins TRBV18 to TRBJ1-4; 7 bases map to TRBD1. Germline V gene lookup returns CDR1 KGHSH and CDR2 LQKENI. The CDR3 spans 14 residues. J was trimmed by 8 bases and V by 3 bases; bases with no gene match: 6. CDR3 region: CASSPSTGEEKLFF. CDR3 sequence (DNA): TGTGCCAGCTCACCGTCCACAGGGGAAGAAAAACTGTTTTTT.

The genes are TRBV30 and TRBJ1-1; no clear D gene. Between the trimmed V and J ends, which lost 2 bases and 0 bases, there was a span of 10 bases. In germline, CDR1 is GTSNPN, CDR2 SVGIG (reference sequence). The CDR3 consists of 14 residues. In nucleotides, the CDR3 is TGTGCCTGGAGTCTAGCAGTCATGAACACTGAAGCTTTCTTT. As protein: CAWSLAVMNTEAFF.

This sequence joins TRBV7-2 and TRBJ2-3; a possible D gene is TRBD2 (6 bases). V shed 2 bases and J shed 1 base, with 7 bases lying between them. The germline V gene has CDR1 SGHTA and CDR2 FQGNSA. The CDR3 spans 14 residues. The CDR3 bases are TGTGCCAGCAGCTTATCGGGGGGCACAGATACGCAGTATTTT. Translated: CASSLSGGTDTQYF.

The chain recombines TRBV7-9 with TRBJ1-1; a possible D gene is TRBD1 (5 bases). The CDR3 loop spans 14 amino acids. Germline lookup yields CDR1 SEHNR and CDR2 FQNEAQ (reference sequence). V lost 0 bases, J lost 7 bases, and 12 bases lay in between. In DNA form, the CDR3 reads TGTGCCAGCAGCTTAGCGAACCCCGGGGGTGAAGCTTTCTTT. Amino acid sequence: CASSLANPGGEAFF.